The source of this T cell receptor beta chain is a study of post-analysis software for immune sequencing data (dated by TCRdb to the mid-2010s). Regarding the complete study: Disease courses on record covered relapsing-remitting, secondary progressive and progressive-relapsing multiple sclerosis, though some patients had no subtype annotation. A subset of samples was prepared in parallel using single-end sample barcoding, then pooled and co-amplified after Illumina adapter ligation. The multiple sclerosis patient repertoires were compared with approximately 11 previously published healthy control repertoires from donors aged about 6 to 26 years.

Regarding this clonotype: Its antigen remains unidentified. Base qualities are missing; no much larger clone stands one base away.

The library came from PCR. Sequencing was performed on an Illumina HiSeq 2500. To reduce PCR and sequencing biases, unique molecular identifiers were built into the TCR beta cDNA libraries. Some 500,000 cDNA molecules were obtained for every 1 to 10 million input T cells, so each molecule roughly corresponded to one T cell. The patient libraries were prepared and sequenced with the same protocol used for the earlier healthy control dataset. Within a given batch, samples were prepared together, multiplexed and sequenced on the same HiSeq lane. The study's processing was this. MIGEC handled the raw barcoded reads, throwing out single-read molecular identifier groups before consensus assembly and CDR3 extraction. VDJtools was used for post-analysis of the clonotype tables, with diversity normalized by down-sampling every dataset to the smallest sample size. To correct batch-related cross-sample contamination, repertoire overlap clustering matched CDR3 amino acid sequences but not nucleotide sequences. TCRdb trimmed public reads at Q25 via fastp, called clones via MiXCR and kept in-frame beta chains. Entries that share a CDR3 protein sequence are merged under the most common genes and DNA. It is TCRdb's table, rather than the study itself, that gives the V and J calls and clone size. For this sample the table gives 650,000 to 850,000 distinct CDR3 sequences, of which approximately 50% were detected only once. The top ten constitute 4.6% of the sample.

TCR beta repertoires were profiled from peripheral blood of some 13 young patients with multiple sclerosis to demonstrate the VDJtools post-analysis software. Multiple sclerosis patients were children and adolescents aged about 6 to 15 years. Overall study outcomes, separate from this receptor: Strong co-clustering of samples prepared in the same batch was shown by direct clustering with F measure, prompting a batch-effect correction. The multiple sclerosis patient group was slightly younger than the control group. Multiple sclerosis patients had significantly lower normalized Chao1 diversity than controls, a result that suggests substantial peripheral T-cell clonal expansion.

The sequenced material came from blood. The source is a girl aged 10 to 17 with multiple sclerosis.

CDR3 reads: CASSSPYDDRDYNEQFF. The nucleotides read TGTGCCAGCAGCTCCCCCTACGATGACAGGGATTACAATGAGCAGTTCTTC. The sequence links TRBV7-3 to TRBJ2-1; the central 7 bases match TRBD1. Taken from cysteine to phenylalanine, the CDR3 has 17 residues. Solely the CDR3 DNA is kept, with 51 bases framed from the first base. In the germline V gene, CDR1 corresponds to SGHTA and CDR2 to FQGTGA. Trimming removed 4 bases from V and 4 bases from J; the gene matches leave 13 bases unexplained.